The rows below give T cell receptor beta chains drawn from one sample of a study of T cells after yellow fever vaccination. TCRdb reanalysed the 5' RACE reads using MiXCR and keeps one entry per CDR3 protein. The table includes some 240,000 distinct CDR3 sequences, around 5.2% detected once. Sequencing used CD4+ T cells sorted from PBMCs, obtained on the day of the yellow fever booster vaccination. All receptors derive from a man aged 18-30 years who received the YFV17D yellow fever vaccine. Each CDR3 is given with its conserved first and last residue. D genes are given only for firm matches. For some rows the clone size is stated as once, few or many, or as a class when expanded; others skip it.

TGTGCCAGCAGCTTAAGCTTTACCGGGACAGGGCCCTACGAGCAGTACTTC,CASSLSFTGTGPYEQYF,TRBV7-2,few,TRBD1,TRBJ2-7
TGTGCCAGCAGCTTATCGGGGGGACGGCCCTCTGGGGCCAACGTCCTGACTTTC,CASSLSGGRPSGANVLTF,TRBV11-2,few,TRBD2,TRBJ2-6
TGCGCCAGCAGCTCCCCCCACTCTGGGACCAACGTCCTGACTTTC,CASSSPHSGTNVLTF,TRBV5-1,few,.,TRBJ2-6
TGCGCCAGCAGCACGATAACCGGGGGAGGGGCCAACGTCCTGACTTTC,CASSTITGGGANVLTF,TRBV4-1,few,.,TRBJ2-6
TGTGCCAGCAGCCACAATGACGGCCGGGGGGGAGAGACCCAGTACTTC,CASSHNDGRGGETQYF,TRBV11-2,.,TRBD2,TRBJ2-5
TGTGCCAGCAGCATTCCGCGGGCTGAAGCTTTCTTT,CASSIPRAEAFF,TRBV7-2,.,.,TRBJ1-1
TGTGCCAGCAGCCGACGGGCAAGCTCCTATAATTCACCCCTCCACTTT,CASSRRASSYNSPLHF,TRBV9,few,.,TRBJ1-6
TGTGCCAGCAGCTTAGCTTCCGTCCTTCGAATACTGGCCCAAGAGACCCAGTACTTC,CASSLASVLRILAQETQYF,TRBV7-9,.,.,TRBJ2-5
TGTGCCAGCAGCCACCCTTGGACAGGCGTCACGAATGGCTACACCTTC,CASSHPWTGVTNGYTF,TRBV4-2,.,TRBD1,TRBJ1-2
TGCGCCAGCAGCTTGGTGCACAGGGGCGATGAGCAGTTCTTC,CASSLVHRGDEQFF,TRBV5-1,many,TRBD1,TRBJ2-1
TGTGCCAGCAGCTTAAGGCGGGGGAGGGTAGATACGCAGTATTTT,CASSLRRGRVDTQYF,TRBV7-2,many,TRBD2,TRBJ2-3
TGTGCCAGCAGTTATGGCAGGTACGAGCAGTACTTC,CASSYGRYEQYF,TRBV28,.,.,TRBJ2-7
TGTGCCAGTAGTATGTCAGGCACAGATACGCAGTATTTT,CASSMSGTDTQYF,TRBV19,.,.,TRBJ2-3
TGTGCCACCAGTGATGTGGGGGGGCCCGGGGAGACCCAGTACTTC,CATSDVGGPGETQYF,TRBV24-1,.,.,TRBJ2-5
TGTGCCAGCAGCCAGCCCCACCCTAGTCGCACTAGCGGCAATTGGGATACGCAGTATTTT,CASSQPHPSRTSGNWDTQYF,TRBV4-2,.,TRBD2,TRBJ2-3
TGTGCCAGCAGTTTGAGCCTAGCGGGAGCCAAAAACATTCAGTACTTC,CASSLSLAGAKNIQYF,TRBV28,many,TRBD2,TRBJ2-4
TGCGCCAGCAGCCAAGATGAAGGCAGGGGAAGAACAGATACGCAGTATTTT,CASSQDEGRGRTDTQYF,TRBV4-3,few,.,TRBJ2-3
TGTGCCAGCAGCTTAATGGGCCTTAGCACAGATACGCAGTATTTT,CASSLMGLSTDTQYF,TRBV7-3,few,.,TRBJ2-3
TGTGCCAGCAGCACGTCTAGCGGAACTTCTCTCAATGAGCAGTTCTTC,CASSTSSGTSLNEQFF,TRBV11-2,many,TRBD2,TRBJ2-1
TGTGCCAGCAGCTCTTTAACGACCCTCACGGTCGACGAGCAGTACTTC,CASSSLTTLTVDEQYF,TRBV11-2,few,.,TRBJ2-7
TGTGCCAGCAGACCAGGACTAGCGGGGGCTCTTCCTAACGAGCAGTACTTC,CASRPGLAGALPNEQYF,TRBV6-1,many,TRBD2,TRBJ2-7
TGTGCCAGCTCACCACGGACACCTGGGGCCAACGTCCTGACTTTC,CASSPRTPGANVLTF,TRBV18,few,.,TRBJ2-6
TGTGCCAGCAGTTCCGTGGGACAGAACACTGAAGCTTTCTTT,CASSSVGQNTEAFF,TRBV6-6,.,.,TRBJ1-1
TGCAGCGCCACGAGCCCCTGGGAGACCCAGTACTTC,CSATSPWETQYF,TRBV29-1,many,.,TRBJ2-5